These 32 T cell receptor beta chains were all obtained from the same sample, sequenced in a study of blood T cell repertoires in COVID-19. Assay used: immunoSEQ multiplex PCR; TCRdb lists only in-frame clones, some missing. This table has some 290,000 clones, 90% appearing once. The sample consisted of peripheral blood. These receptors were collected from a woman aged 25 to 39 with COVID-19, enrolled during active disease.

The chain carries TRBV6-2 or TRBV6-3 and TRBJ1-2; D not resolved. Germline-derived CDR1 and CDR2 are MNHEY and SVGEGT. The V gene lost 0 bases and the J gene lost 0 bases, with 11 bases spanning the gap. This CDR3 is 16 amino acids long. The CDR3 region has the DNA TGTGCCAGCAGTTACTCGATACAGACGGCTAACTATGGCTACACCTTC. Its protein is CASSYSIQTANYGYTF.

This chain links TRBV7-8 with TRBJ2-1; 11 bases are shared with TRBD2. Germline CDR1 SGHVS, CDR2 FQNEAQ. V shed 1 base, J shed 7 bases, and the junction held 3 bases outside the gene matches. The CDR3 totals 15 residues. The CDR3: CASSLEGLAVNEQFF. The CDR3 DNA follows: TGTGCCAGCAGCTTAGAGGGACTAGCGGTTAATGAGCAGTTCTTC.

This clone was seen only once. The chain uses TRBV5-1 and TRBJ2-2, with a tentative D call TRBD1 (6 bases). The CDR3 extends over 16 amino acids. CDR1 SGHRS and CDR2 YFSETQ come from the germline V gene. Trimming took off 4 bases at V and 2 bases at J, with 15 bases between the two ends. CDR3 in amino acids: CASSAAQGRNTGELFF. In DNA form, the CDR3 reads TGCGCCAGCAGCGCCGCTCAGGGGAGAAACACCGGGGAGCTGTTTTTT.

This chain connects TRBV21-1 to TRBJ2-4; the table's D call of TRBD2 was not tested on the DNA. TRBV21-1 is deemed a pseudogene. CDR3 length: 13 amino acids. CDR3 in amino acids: CASSKGRGDIQYF. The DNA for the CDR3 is TGTGCCAGCAGCAAGGGGCGGGGAGACATTCAGTACTTC.

Here the CDR3 DNA reads TGTGCCAGCAGCGATCAGGGAATTTATGGCTACACCTTC. This codes for CASSDQGIYGYTF. V usage is TRBV2 and J usage is TRBJ1-2; possibly TRBD1 for D (5 bases). Germline assignment: CDR1 SNHLY and CDR2 FYNNEI. Trimming stripped 6 bases from V and 5 bases from J, with 13 bases between. The CDR3 sequence is 13 residues long.

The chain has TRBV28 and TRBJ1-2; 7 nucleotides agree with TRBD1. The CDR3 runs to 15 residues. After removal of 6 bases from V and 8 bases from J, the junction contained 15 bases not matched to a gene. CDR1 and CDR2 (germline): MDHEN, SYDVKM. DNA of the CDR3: TGTGCCAGCAGAAAGGACAGGTCCTCTGAGGGGGGCTACACCTTC. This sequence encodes CASRKDRSSEGGYTF.

CDR3 protein: CASSAQMLAGGETQYF. The CDR3 DNA reads TGCGCCAGCAGCGCCCAAATGCTAGCGGGAGGAGAGACCCAGTACTTC. The J gene is TRBJ2-5, the V gene TRBV5-1, with 11 bases identical to TRBD2. The CDR3 consists of 16 residues. Looked up from germline, CDR1 is SGHRS and CDR2 is YFSETQ. Losses at the gene ends were 4 bases for V and 4 bases for J; bases not matched to a gene: 9.

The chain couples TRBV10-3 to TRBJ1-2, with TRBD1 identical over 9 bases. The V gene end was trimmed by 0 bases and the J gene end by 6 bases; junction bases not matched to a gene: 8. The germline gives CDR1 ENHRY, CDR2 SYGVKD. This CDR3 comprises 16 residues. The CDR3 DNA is TGTGCCATCAGTGAGTCGGGCTCGGGGACAGGGAATGGCTACACCTTC. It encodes CAISESGSGTGNGYTF.

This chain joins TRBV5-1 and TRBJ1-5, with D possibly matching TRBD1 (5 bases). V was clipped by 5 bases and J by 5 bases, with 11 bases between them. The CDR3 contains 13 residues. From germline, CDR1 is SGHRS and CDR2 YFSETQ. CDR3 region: CASSMEGHQPQHF. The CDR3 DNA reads TGCGCCAGCAGTATGGAGGGACATCAGCCCCAGCATTTT.

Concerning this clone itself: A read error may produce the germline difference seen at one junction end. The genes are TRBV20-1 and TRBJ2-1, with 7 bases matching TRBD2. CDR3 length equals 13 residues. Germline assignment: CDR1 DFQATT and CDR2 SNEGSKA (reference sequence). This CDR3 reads CSASPSGGSVPLF. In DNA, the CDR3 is TGCAGTGCTAGTCCTAGCGGAGGGTCCGTACCGCTCTTC.

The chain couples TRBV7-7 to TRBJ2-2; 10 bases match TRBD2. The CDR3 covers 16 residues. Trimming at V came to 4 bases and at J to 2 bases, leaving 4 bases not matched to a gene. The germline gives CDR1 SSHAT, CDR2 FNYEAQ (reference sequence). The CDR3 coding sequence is TGTGCCAGCAGCTCGGGACTAGCGTCCAACACCGGGGAGCTGTTTTTT. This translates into CASSSGLASNTGELFF.

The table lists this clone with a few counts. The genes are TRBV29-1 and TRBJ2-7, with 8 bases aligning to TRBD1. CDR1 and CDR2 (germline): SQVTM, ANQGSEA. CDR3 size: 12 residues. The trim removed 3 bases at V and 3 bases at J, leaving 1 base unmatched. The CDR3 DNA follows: TGCAGCGTTGATGGACAGGGCTACGAGCAGTACTTC. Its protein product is CSVDGQGYEQYF.

CDR3 region: CASSFTGGYGYTF. For the CDR3, the DNA is TGCGCCAGCAGCTTCACAGGGGGCTATGGCTACACCTTC. The chain employs TRBV5-1 and TRBJ1-2; TRBD1 agrees at 8 bases. V shed 2 bases and J 4 bases; nucleotides not matched to a gene: 1. Germline assignment: CDR1 SGHRS and CDR2 YFSETQ. The CDR3 consists of 13 residues.

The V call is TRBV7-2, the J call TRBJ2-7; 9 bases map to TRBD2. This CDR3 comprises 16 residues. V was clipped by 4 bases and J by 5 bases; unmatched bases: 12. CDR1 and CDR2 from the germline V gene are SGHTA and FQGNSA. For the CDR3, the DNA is TGTGCCAGCAGCTCTCGCTCGGCGGGAGGGCTTGACGAGCAGTACTTC. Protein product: CASSSRSAGGLDEQYF.

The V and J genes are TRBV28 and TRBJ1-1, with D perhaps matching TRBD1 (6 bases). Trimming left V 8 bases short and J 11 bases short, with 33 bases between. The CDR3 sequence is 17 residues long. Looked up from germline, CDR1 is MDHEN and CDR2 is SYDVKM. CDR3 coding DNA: TGTGCCAGCGGACAGTGGGTCGGGTCCGTCCGGTCTGTCGGCGCTTTCTTT. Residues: CASGQWVGSVRSVGAFF.

CDR3 loop: CASSHAPGQPHSYGYTF. The CDR3 nucleotides are TGTGCCAGCAGCCATGCCCCGGGACAACCCCACTCCTATGGCTACACCTTC. The rearrangement uses TRBV3-1 (or the pseudogene TRBV3-2) and TRBJ1-2; D might be TRBD1 (6 bases). The CDR3 contains 17 residues. The germline V gene encodes CDR1 LGHDT and CDR2 YNNKEL (reference sequence). The V end was cut by 3 bases, the J end by 4 bases, with 21 bases between.

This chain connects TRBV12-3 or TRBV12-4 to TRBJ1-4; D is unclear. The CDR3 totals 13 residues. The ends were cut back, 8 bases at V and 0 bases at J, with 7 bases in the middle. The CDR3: CASSRATNEKLFF. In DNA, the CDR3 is TGTGCCAGCTCGAGAGCAACTAATGAAAAACTGTTTTTT.

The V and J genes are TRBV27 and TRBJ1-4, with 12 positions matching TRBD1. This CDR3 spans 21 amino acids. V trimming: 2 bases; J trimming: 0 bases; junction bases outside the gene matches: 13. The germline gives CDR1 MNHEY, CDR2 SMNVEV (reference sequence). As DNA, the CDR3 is TGTGCCAGCAGTTTAGACGGGACAGGGGGCCGCTTTGGCACAACTAATGAAAAACTGTTTTTT. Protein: CASSLDGTGGRFGTTNEKLFF.

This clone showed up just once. CDR3 amino acids: CASSVGQGAMNTEAFF. The CDR3 coding sequence is TGTGCCAGCAGCGTAGGGCAGGGGGCCATGAACACTGAAGCTTTCTTT. The chain couples TRBV9 to TRBJ1-1, with 8 bases lining up with TRBD1. V lost 0 bases and J lost 0; bases outside the gene matches: 4. Germline V gene lookup returns CDR1 SGDLS and CDR2 YYNGEE. CDR3 length equals 16 residues.

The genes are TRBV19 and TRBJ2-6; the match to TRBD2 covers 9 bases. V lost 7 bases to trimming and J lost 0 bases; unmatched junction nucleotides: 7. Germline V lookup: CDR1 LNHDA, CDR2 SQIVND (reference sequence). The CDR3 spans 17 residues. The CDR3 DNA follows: TGTGCCAGTACCCAAACTAGCGGGTACTCTGGGGCCAACGTCCTGACTTTC. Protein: CASTQTSGYSGANVLTF.

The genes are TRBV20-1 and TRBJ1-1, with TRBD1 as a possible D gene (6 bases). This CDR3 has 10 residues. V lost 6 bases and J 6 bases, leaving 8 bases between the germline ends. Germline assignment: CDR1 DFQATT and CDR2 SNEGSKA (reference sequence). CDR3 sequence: CSAGGAEAFF. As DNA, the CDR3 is TGCAGTGCAGGGGGAGCTGAAGCTTTCTTT.

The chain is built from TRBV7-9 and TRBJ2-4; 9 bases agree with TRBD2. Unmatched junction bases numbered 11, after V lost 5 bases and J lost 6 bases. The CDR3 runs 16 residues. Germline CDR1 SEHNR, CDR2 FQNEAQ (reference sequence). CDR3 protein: CASSRRGLAGINIQYF. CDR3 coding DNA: TGTGCCAGCAGCCGCCGGGGGCTAGCGGGGATAAACATTCAGTACTTC.

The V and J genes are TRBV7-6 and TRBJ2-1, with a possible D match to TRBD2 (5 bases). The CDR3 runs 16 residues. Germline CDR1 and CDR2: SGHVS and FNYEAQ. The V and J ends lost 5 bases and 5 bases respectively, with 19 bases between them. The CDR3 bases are TGTGCCAGCAGCACACTACCGAGCGGCCTGCACAATGAGCAGTTCTTC. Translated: CASSTLPSGLHNEQFF.

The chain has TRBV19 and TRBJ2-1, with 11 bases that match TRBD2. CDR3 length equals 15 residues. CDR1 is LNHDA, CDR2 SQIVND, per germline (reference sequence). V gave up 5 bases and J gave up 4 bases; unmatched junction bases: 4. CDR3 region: CASSLGLADYNEQFF. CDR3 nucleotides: TGTGCCAGTAGTTTGGGACTAGCGGATTACAATGAGCAGTTCTTC.

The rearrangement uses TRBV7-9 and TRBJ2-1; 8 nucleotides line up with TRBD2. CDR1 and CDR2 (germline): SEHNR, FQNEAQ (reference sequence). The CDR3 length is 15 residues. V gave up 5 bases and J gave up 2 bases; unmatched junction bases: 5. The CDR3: CASSRLAGTYNEQFF. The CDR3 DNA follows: TGTGCCAGCAGCCGCTTAGCGGGGACCTACAATGAGCAGTTCTTC.

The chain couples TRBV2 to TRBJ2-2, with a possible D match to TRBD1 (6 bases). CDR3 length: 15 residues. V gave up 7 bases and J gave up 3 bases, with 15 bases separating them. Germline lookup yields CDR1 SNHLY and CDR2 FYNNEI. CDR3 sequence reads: CASNPMAGDTGELFF. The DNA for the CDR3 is TGTGCCAGCAACCCTATGGCAGGGGACACCGGGGAGCTGTTTTTT. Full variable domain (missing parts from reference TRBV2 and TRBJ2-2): EPEVTQTPSHQVTQMGQEVILRCVPISNHLYFYWYRQILGQKVEFLVSFYNNEISEKSEIFDDQFSVERPDGSNFTLKIRSTKLEDSAMYFCASNPMAGDTGELFFGEGSRLTVL.

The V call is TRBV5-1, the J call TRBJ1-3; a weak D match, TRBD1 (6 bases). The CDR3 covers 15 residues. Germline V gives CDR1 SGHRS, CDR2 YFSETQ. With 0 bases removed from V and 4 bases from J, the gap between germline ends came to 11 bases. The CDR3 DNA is TGCGCCAGCAGCTTGGAAGCGGGGGCCGGAAACACCATATATTTT. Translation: CASSLEAGAGNTIYF.

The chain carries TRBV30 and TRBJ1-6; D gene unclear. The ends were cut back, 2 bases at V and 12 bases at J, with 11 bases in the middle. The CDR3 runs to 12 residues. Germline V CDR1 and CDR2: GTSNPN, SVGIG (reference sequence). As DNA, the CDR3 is TGTGCCTGGAGTACGGGTATTCAACCCCTCCACTTT. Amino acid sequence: CAWSTGIQPLHF.

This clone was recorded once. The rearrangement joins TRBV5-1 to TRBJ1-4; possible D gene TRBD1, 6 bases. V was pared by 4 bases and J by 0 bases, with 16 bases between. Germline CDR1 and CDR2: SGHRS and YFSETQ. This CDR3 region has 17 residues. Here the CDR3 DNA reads TGCGCCAGCAGCCAGACAGGCGCTTTCTCAACTAATGAAAAACTGTTTTTT. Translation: CASSQTGAFSTNEKLFF. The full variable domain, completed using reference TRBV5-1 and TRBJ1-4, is KAGVTQTPRYLIKTRGQQVTLSCSPISGHRSVSWYQQTPGQGLQFLFEYFSETQRNKGNFPGRFSGRQFSNSRSEMNVSTLELGDSALYLCASSQTGAFSTNEKLFFGSGTQLSVL.

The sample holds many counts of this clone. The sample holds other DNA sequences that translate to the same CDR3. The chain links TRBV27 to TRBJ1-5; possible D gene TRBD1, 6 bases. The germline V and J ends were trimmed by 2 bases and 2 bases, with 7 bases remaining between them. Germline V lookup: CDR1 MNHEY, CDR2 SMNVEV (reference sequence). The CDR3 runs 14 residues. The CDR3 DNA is TGTGCCAGCAGTTTAAGACAGGGCAATCAGCCCCAGCATTTT. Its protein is CASSLRQGNQPQHF.

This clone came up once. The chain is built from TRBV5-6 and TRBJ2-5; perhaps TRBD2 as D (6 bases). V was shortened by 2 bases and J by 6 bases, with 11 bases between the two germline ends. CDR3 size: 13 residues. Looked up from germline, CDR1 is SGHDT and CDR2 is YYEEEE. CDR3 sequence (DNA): TGTGCCAGCAGCTTACGGGGGATAAAGACCCAGTACTTC. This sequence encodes CASSLRGIKTQYF.

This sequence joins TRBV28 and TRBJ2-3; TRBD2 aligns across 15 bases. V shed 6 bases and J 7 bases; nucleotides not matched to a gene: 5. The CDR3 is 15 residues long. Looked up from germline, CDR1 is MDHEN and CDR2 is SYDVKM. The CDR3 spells CASSLGLAGGHTQYF. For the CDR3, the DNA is TGTGCCAGCAGCCTGGGACTAGCGGGAGGCCATACGCAGTATTTT.